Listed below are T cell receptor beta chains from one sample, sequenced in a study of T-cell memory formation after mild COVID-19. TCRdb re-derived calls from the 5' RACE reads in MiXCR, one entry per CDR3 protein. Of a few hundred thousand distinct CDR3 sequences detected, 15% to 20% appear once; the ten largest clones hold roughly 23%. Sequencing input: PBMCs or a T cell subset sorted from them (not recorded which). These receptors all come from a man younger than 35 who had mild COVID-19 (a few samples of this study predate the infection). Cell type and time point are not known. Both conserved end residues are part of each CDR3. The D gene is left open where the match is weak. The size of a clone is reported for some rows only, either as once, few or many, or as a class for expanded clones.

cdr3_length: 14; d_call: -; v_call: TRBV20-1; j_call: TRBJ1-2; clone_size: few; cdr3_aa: CSARVAEVDYGYTF; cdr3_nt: TGCAGTGCTAGAGTCGCGGAAGTGGACTATGGCTACACCTTC
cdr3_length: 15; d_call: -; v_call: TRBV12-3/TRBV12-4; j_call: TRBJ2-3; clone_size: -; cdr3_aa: CASTARRGNTDTQYF; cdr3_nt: TGTGCCAGCACCGCCCGGAGGGGGAACACAGATACGCAGTATTTT
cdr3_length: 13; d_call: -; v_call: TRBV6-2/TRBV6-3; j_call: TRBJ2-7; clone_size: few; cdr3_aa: CAIALDGSYEQYF; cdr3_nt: TGTGCCATCGCTTTGGACGGATCCTACGAGCAGTACTTC
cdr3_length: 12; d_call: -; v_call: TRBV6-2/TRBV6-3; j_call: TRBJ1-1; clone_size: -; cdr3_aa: CASSQQSTEAFF; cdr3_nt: TGTGCCAGCAGTCAACAGAGCACTGAAGCTTTCTTT
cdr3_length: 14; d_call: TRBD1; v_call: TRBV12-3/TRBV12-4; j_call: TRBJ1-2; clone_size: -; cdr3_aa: CASSPQGGFYGYTF; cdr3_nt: TGTGCCAGCAGTCCTCAGGGGGGATTCTATGGCTACACCTTC
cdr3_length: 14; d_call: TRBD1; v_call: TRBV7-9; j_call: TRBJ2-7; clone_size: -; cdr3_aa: CASSLPRDSYEQYF; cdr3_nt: TGTGCCAGCAGCTTACCCCGGGACAGCTACGAGCAGTACTTC
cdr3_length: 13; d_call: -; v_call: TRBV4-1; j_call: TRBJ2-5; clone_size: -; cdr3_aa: CASSPSGSETQYF; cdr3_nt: TGCGCCAGCAGCCCTTCGGGGAGTGAGACCCAGTACTTC
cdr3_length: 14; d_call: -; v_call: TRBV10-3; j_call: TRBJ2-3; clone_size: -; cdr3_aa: CAISESIGVWTQYF; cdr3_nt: TGTGCCATCAGTGAGTCGATTGGTGTTTGGACGCAGTATTTT
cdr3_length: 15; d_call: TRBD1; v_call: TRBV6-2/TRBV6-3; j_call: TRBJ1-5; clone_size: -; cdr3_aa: CASRGDRGPRQPQHF; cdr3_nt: TGTGCCAGCAGGGGGGACAGGGGGCCTCGTCAGCCCCAGCATTTT
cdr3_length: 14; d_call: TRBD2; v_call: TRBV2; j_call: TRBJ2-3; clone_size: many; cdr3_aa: CASSWRTRTDTQYF; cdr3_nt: TGTGCCAGCAGTTGGCGGACTAGAACAGATACGCAGTATTTT
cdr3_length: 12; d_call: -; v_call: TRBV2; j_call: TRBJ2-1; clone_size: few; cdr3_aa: CASSPTAIEQFF; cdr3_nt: TGTGCCAGCAGCCCCACAGCAATTGAGCAGTTCTTC
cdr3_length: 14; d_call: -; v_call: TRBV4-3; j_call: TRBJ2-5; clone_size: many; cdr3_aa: CASSLKGGVETQYF; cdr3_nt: TGCGCCAGCAGCCTAAAGGGGGGGGTAGAGACCCAGTACTTC
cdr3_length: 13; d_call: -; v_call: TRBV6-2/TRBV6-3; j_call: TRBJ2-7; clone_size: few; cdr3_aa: CAIKRDNSYEQYF; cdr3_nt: TGTGCCATCAAAAGGGACAATTCTTACGAGCAGTACTTC
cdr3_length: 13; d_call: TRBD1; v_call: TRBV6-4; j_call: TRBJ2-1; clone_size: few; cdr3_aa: CATGDRAYNEQFF; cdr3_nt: TGTGCCACCGGGGACAGGGCCTACAATGAGCAGTTCTTC
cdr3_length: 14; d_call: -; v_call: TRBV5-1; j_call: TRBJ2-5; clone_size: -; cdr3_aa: CASSFGAREATQYF; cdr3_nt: TGCGCCAGCAGCTTTGGGGCCAGGGAGGCGACCCAGTACTTC
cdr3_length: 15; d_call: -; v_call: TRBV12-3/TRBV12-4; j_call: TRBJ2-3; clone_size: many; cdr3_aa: CASSTHTGTTDTQYF; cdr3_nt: TGTGCCAGCAGCACCCATACGGGGACCACAGATACGCAGTATTTT
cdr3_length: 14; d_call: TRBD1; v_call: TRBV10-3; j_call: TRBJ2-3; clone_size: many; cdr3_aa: CAATGTGGVDTQYF; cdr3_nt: TGTGCCGCGACCGGGACAGGGGGCGTCGATACGCAGTATTTT
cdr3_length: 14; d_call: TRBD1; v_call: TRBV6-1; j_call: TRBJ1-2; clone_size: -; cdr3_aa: CASRTGTAPYGYTF; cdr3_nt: TGTGCCAGCAGAACCGGGACAGCCCCATATGGCTACACCTTC
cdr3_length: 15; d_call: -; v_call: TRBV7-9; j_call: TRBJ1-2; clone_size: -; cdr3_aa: CASSLGALPRYGYTF; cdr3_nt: TGTGCCAGCAGCTTGGGGGCTCTCCCCCGCTATGGCTACACCTTC
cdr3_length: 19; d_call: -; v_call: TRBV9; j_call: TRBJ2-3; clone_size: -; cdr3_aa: CASSVAPFPTGVLRGGQYF; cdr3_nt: TGTGCCAGCAGCGTAGCCCCCTTCCCCACGGGGGTTTTGAGAGGGGGGCAGTATTTT
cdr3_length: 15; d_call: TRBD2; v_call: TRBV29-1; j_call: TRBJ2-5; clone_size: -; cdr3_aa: CSANGLAGATETQYF; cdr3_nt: TGCAGCGCAAACGGACTAGCGGGCGCCACAGAGACCCAGTACTTC
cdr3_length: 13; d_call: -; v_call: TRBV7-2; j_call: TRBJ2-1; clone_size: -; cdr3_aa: CASSFSLESEQFF; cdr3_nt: TGTGCCAGCAGCTTTAGTCTAGAGTCTGAGCAGTTCTTC
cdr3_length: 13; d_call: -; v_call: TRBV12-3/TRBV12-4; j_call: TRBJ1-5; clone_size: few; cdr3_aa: CASSFWQNQPQHF; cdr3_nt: TGTGCCAGCAGTTTCTGGCAGAATCAGCCCCAGCATTTT
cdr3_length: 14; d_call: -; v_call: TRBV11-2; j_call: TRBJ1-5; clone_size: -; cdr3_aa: CASSLDRGDQPQHF; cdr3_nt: TGTGCCAGCAGCTTAGATCGTGGGGATCAGCCCCAGCATTTT
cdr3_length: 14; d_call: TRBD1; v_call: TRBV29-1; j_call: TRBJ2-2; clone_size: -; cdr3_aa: CSATGGDNTGELFF; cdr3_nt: TGCAGTGCAACAGGGGGCGATAACACCGGGGAGCTGTTTTTT
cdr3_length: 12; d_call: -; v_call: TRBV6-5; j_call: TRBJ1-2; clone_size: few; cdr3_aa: CAAGRGNYGYTF; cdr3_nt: TGTGCCGCCGGGAGGGGAAACTATGGCTACACCTTC
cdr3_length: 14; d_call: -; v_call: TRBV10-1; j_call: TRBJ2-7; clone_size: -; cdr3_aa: CASSKDRNPSEQYF; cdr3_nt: TGCGCCAGCAGTAAGGATCGGAACCCCTCCGAGCAGTACTTC
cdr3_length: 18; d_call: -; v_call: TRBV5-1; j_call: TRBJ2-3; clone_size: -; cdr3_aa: CASSSSPRGSGLMDTQYF; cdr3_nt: TGCGCCAGCAGCTCCAGCCCTCGGGGTAGCGGTCTCATGGATACGCAGTATTTT
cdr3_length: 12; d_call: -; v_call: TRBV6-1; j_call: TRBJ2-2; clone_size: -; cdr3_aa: CASRQVIGELFF; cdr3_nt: TGTGCCAGCCGACAGGTTATCGGGGAGCTGTTTTTT
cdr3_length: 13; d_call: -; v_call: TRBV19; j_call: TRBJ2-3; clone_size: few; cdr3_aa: CASKLRGADTQYF; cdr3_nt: TGTGCCAGTAAGCTGCGGGGCGCAGATACGCAGTATTTT
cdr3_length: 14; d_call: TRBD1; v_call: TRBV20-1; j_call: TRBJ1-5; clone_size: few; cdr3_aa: CSARGRDRDQPQHF; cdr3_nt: TGCAGTGCTAGAGGGAGAGACAGGGATCAGCCCCAGCATTTT
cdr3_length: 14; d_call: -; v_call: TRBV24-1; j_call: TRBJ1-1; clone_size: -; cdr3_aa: CATRSWGRNTEAFF; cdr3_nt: TGTGCCACCAGGTCCTGGGGGAGAAACACTGAAGCTTTCTTT
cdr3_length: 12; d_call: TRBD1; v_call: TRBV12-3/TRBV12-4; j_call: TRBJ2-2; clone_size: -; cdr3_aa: CASRTGSGELFF; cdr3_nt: TGTGCCAGTCGGACAGGGAGCGGGGAGCTGTTTTTT
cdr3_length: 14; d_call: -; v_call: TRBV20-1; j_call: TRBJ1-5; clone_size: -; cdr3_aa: CSASHRAVDQPQHF; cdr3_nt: TGCAGTGCTAGTCATCGGGCAGTGGATCAGCCCCAGCATTTT
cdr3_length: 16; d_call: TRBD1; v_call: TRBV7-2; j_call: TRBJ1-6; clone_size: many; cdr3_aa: CASRGQDVSYNSPLHF; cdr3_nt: TGTGCCAGCAGGGGACAGGATGTCTCCTATAATTCACCCCTCCACTTT
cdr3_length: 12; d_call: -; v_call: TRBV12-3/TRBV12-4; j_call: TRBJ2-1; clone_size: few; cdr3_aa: CASSSRDREQFF; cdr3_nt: TGTGCCAGCAGCTCGAGAGATCGTGAGCAGTTCTTC
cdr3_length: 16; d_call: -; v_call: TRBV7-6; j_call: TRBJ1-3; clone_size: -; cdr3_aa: CASSLVAFPSGNTIYF; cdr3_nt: TGTGCCAGCAGCTTAGTTGCATTCCCCTCTGGAAACACCATATATTTT
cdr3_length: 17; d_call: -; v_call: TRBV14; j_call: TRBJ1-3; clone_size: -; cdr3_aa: CASSPRDVLRSGNTIYF; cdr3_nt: TGTGCCAGCAGCCCGCGGGACGTCCTTAGGTCTGGAAACACCATATATTTT
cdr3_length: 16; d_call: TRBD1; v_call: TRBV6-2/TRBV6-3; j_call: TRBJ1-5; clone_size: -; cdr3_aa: CASSFRGGDGNQPQHF; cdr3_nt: TGTGCCAGCAGTTTTCGAGGGGGCGACGGCAATCAGCCCCAGCATTTT
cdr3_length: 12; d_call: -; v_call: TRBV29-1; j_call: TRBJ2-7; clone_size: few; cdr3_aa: CSVEVYPAEQYF; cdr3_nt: TGCAGCGTTGAGGTCTACCCGGCCGAGCAGTACTTC
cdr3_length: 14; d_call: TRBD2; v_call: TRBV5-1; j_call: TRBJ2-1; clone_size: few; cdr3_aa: CASSQGLGGDEQFF; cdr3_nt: TGCGCCAGCAGCCAGGGACTAGGAGGCGATGAGCAGTTCTTC
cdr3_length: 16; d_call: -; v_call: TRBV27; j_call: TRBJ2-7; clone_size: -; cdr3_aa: CASSISGRGVRVEQYF; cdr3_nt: TGTGCCAGCAGTATCTCGGGGAGGGGGGTAAGGGTCGAGCAGTACTTC
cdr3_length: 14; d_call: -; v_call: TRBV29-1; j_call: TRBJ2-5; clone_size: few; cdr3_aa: CSVEADLRGETQYF; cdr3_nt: TGCAGCGTTGAGGCAGATCTAAGGGGGGAGACCCAGTACTTC
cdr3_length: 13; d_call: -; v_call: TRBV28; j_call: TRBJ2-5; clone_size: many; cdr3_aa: CASSLLVQETQYF; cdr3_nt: TGTGCCAGCAGTTTATTAGTCCAAGAGACCCAGTACTTC
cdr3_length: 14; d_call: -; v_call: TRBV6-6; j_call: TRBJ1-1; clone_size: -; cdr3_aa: CASSQQSGYTEAFF; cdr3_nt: TGTGCCAGCAGTCAACAGTCAGGGTACACTGAAGCTTTCTTT
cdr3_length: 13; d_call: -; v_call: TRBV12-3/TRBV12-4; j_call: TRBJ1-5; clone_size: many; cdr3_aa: CASSPSPASPQHF; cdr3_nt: TGTGCCAGCAGCCCTAGCCCGGCCTCGCCCCAGCATTTT
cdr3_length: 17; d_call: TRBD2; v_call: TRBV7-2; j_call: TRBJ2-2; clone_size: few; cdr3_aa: CASSLVAGGRSTGELFF; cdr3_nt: TGTGCCAGCAGCTTAGTGGCGGGGGGGCGTTCCACCGGGGAGCTGTTTTTT
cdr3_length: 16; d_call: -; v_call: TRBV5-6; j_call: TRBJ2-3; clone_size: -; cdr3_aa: CASSRYWDGYTDTQYF; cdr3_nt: TGTGCCAGCAGCCGATATTGGGACGGCTACACAGATACGCAGTATTTT
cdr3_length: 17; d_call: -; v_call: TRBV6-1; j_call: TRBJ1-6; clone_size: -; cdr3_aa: CASSVVPGIHGGSPLHF; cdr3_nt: TGTGCCAGCAGTGTGGTGCCAGGGATCCATGGGGGCTCACCCCTCCACTTT
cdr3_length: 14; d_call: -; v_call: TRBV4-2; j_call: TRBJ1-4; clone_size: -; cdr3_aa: CASSPQDSNEKLFF; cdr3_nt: TGTGCCAGCAGCCCTCAGGACTCTAATGAAAAACTGTTTTTT
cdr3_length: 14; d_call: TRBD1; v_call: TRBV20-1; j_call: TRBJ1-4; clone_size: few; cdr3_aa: CSARVGQGGEKLFF; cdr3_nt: TGCAGTGCTAGAGTGGGACAGGGGGGAGAAAAACTGTTTTTT
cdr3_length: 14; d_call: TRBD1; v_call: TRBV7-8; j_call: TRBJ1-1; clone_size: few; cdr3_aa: CASSMDRANTEAFF; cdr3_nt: TGTGCCAGCAGCATGGACAGGGCAAACACTGAAGCTTTCTTT
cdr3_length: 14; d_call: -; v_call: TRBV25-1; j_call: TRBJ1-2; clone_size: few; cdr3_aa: CASRGDTGNYGYTF; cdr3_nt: TGTGCCAGCAGGGGGGACACGGGGAACTATGGCTACACCTTC